This note documents a single T cell receptor (beta chain) sequence. Germline V gene data show CDR1 as SGHVS and CDR2 as FQNEAQ. This CDR3 region has 16 residues. The junction had 11 bases not matched to a gene; V was cut back by 5 bases and J by 3 bases. The entry originates in a study of blood T cell repertoires in COVID-19. Background on the study: Italy, Spain and the United States were the sources of the convalescent and acute COVID-19 samples.

The table came from immunoSEQ multiplex PCR; TCRdb's copy has only in-frame clones and leaves some out. The sample yields fewer than 300,000 clones, 75% to 90% seen once. The sample comprised peripheral blood. This clonotype was obtained from a woman aged 45-65 years with COVID-19, enrolled during active disease. The chain couples TRBV7-8 to TRBJ2-5; 8 bases map to TRBD1. Written as DNA, the CDR3 is TGTGCCAGCAGCCCAGCGACAGGGGTAGTCGAAGAGACCCAGTACTTC. Protein sequence: CASSPATGVVEETQYF.